The 3 T cell receptor beta chains given below trace back to one sample, sequenced in a study of CD8 T cells in ankylosing spondylitis. Their antigens are not known. Whole-study findings and limits: Within ankylosing spondylitis blood, a TCR beta motif made up of several highly homologous variants appeared to be characteristic.

MiXCR, applied by TCRdb to the 5' RACE reads, yields one record per CDR3 protein. This table has about 390,000 distinct CDR3 sequences, approximately 20% appearing once. Sample: blood, either unsorted or a sorted T cell fraction (not recorded which). Receptors originate from a male donor with ankylosing spondylitis.

The chain links TRBV11-2 to TRBJ2-2; 8 bases line up with TRBD2. CDR1 SGHAT and CDR2 FQNNGV come from the germline V gene. The V gene end was trimmed by 4 bases and the J gene end by 7 bases; junction bases not matched to a gene: 8. CDR3 length: 15 amino acids. CDR3 sequence reads: CASSSGGRAGGELFF. In nucleotides, the CDR3 is TGTGCCAGCAGCTCGGGAGGGCGAGCGGGCGGGGAGCTGTTTTTT.

Of note for this clonotype: Mismatch with germline at one junction end may stem from a read error. This chain connects TRBV20-1 to TRBJ2-3; D may be TRBD1 or TRBD2 (6 bases each). The CDR3 sequence is 16 residues long. The germline CDR1 and CDR2 sequences are DFQATT and SNEGSKA (reference sequence). DNA of the CDR3: TGCAGTGCTAGAGATGGGGGGCGGATAACAAGAGAGATACGCTCCTTT. Its translation: CSARDGGRITREIRSF.

The rearrangement joins TRBV2 to TRBJ2-2; D gene ambiguous. The CDR3 length is 14 residues. Germline CDR1 is SNHLY and CDR2 is FYNNEI. With 3 bases removed from V and 1 base from J, the gap between germline ends came to 6 bases. For the CDR3, the DNA is TGTGCCAGCAGTGAGATGGTGAACACCGGGGAGCTGTTTTTT. Encoded protein: CASSEMVNTGELFF. Combining the CDR3 with reference TRBV2 and TRBJ2-2 gives the whole variable domain EPEVTQTPSHQVTQMGQEVILRCVPISNHLYFYWYRQILGQKVEFLVSFYNNEISEKSEIFDDQFSVERPDGSNFTLKIRSTKLEDSAMYFCASSEMVNTGELFFGEGSRLTVL.